The 8 T cell receptor beta chains below all came from one sample that was sequenced in a study of T cell responses to AZD1222 COVID-19 vaccine. The method was immunoSEQ multiplex PCR; TCRdb's version includes in-frame clones alone and lacks a portion of them. The table shows approximately 160,000 clones, with 90% occurring only once. The sample consisted of peripheral blood, taken on day 0 of AZD1222 vaccination. The receptor set was obtained from an adult in good health.

The rearrangement joins TRBV14 to TRBJ1-4; D remains unclear. CDR3 size: 15 residues. Trimming took off 2 bases at V and 4 bases at J, with 11 bases between the two ends. Germline CDR1 is SGHDN and CDR2 is FVKESK. CDR3 protein: CASSQLVVDNEKLFF. CDR3 DNA: TGTGCCAGCAGCCAACTCGTGGTCGATAATGAAAAACTGTTTTTT.

V usage is TRBV19 and J usage is TRBJ1-5; D is uncertain. Deletions cut 3 bases from V and 0 bases from J, with 12 bases between. CDR3 size: 16 residues. The germline V gene encodes CDR1 LNHDA and CDR2 SQIVND (reference sequence). Here the CDR3 reads CASSIGRRSSNQPQHF. The CDR3 bases are TGTGCCAGTAGTATCGGGAGAAGATCTAGCAATCAGCCCCAGCATTTT.

The J gene is TRBJ2-2, the V gene TRBV2; D is possibly TRBD1 (5 bases). The germline V gene has CDR1 SNHLY and CDR2 FYNNEI. V was shortened by 2 bases and J by 4 bases, with 14 bases between the two germline ends. The CDR3 is made up of 16 amino acids. This CDR3 is CASSEQGLSRTGELFF. The CDR3 nucleotides are TGTGCCAGCAGTGAACAGGGATTGAGTCGCACCGGGGAGCTGTTTTTT.

The V gene is TRBV15, the J gene TRBJ2-3; D is unresolved. Looked up from germline, CDR1 is LNHNV and CDR2 is YYDKDF (reference sequence). The germline V and J ends were trimmed by 4 bases and 1 base, with 15 bases remaining between them. The CDR3 extends over 16 amino acids. The CDR3: CATSTRNRAGTDTQYF. The CDR3, as DNA: TGTGCCACCAGCACCCGGAATAGGGCCGGCACAGATACGCAGTATTTT.

The J gene is TRBJ1-2, the V gene TRBV29-1; TRBD1 matches 8 bases. Germline V gene lookup returns CDR1 SQVTM and CDR2 ANQGSEA. V dropped 6 bases and J dropped 5; count of bases not matched to a gene: 8. The CDR3 length is 13 residues. The CDR3 spells CSVMTGERYGYTF. In DNA, the CDR3 is TGCAGCGTGATGACAGGGGAGCGGTATGGCTACACCTTC.

The CDR3: CASSPLAGYGTDTQYF. The DNA of the CDR3 is TGTGCCAGCAGCCCACTCGCGGGGTATGGGACAGATACGCAGTATTTT. This chain connects TRBV7-6 to TRBJ2-3; D is possibly TRBD2 (6 bases). The CDR3 runs to 16 residues. Trimming shortened V by 5 bases and J by 3 bases, and 18 bases separated the two germline ends. Germline CDR1 SGHVS, CDR2 FNYEAQ.

The chain combines TRBV7-2 with TRBJ1-3; D remains ambiguous. V lost 2 bases, J lost 0 bases, and 11 bases lay in between. The CDR3 spans 16 residues. Germline-derived CDR1 and CDR2 are SGHTA and FQGNSA. The CDR3 reads CASSLMGLPSGNTIYF. DNA of the CDR3: TGTGCCAGCAGCTTAATGGGCCTCCCCTCTGGAAACACCATATATTTT.

The chain links TRBV4-3 to TRBJ2-4; D gene uncertain. The CDR3 has 15 amino acids. The germline V gene has CDR1 LGHNA and CDR2 YSLEER. V was clipped by 0 bases and J by 3 bases, with 9 bases between them. This CDR3 is CASSQEGSGKNIQYF. Here the CDR3 DNA reads TGCGCCAGCAGCCAAGAAGGCTCGGGCAAAAACATTCAGTACTTC.